This TCR beta chain was sequenced during a study of T cell repertoires in cytomegalovirus infection. About the research overall: Both a matching HLA type and CMV infection were indicated by public TCR beta signatures. Overall study results and limits: CMV-specific TCR beta clonotypes restricted by HLA-C dominated the ex vivo response. CMV carriers with the relevant HLA were identified by cumulative public TCR beta family frequency.

J gave up 4 bases and V 6 bases, and 2 bases lay outside the gene matches. The CDR3 runs 13 residues. CDR1 and CDR2 from the germline V gene are MNHEY and SMNVEV (reference sequence). Concerning this clonotype: Its antigen is not known.

In TCRdb, the reads were re-called with MiXCR into one record per CDR3 protein. Seen here are fewer than 130,000 distinct CDR3 sequences, roughly 39% observed once, and the top ten hold approximately 74%. The chain has TRBV27 and TRBJ2-2, with 7 bases matching TRBD2. This TCR was recovered from a human donor in good health (CMV status not recorded). Some clones in this sample may be carry-over from other donors' samples. The specimen comprised CD8+ T cells from cultured PBMCs, sampled from culture after CMV antigen stimulation. The CDR3: CASRGRATGELFF. CDR3 DNA: TGTGCCAGCAGAGGGAGGGCCACCGGGGAGCTGTTTTTT.